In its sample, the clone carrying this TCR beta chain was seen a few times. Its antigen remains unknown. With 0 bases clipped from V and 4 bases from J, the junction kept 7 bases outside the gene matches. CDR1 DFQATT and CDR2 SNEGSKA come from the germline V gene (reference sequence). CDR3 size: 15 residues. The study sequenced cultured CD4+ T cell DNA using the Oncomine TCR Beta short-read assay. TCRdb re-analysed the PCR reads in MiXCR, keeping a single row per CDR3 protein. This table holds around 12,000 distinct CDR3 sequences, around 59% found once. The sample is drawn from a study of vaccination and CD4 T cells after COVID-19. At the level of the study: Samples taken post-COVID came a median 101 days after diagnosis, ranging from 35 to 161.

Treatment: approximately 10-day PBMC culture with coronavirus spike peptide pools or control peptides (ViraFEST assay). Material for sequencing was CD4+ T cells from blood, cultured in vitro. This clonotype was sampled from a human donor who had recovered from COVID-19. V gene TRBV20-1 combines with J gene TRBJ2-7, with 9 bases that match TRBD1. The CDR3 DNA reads TGCAGTGCTAGAGATGCCCGACAGGGGGGGTACGAGCAGTACTTC. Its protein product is CSARDARQGGYEQYF.